This is a list of T cell receptor beta chains from one sample in a study of blood T cell repertoires in COVID-19. Data came from immunoSEQ multiplex PCR; TCRdb stores just in-frame clones and leaves some out. The table has about 260,000 clones, 86% seen once. The sequencing input was peripheral blood. Receptor source: a man aged 35 to 55 who had recovered from COVID-19. Both conserved end residues are trimmed from each CDR3. The order of the fields is V gene, J gene, clone size, CDR3 protein. Clone size is shown for a subset of rows, as once, few, many or a class of expanded clone.

v_call: TRBV7-2; j_call: TRBJ2-7; clone_size: NA; cdr3_aa: ASSRTGFSYEQY
v_call: TRBV6-5; j_call: TRBJ1-3; clone_size: NA; cdr3_aa: ASTRTAEPGNTIY
v_call: TRBV9; j_call: TRBJ2-5; clone_size: once; cdr3_aa: ASSVIQGTQY
v_call: TRBV6-5; j_call: TRBJ1-2; clone_size: NA; cdr3_aa: ASRGTGGLNYGYT
v_call: TRBV7-2; j_call: TRBJ2-5; clone_size: NA; cdr3_aa: ASSSRQGKQTQY
v_call: TRBV6-6; j_call: TRBJ2-1; clone_size: NA; cdr3_aa: ASCRSGLNNEQF
v_call: TRBV7-9; j_call: TRBJ1-4; clone_size: NA; cdr3_aa: ASSSGRGDGTNEKLF
v_call: TRBV5-1; j_call: TRBJ2-1; clone_size: NA; cdr3_aa: ASSSPGLKNEQF
v_call: TRBV7-2; j_call: TRBJ1-1; clone_size: NA; cdr3_aa: ASSKRTGEGTEAF
v_call: TRBV3-1/TRBV3-2; j_call: TRBJ2-6; clone_size: NA; cdr3_aa: ASSQTQGAGANVLT
v_call: TRBV6-2/TRBV6-3; j_call: TRBJ1-6; clone_size: once; cdr3_aa: ASSYQEVTLH
v_call: TRBV27; j_call: TRBJ1-6; clone_size: NA; cdr3_aa: ASSIQGASNSPLH
v_call: TRBV5-1; j_call: TRBJ2-1; clone_size: NA; cdr3_aa: ASSSLAGAHNEQF
v_call: TRBV30; j_call: TRBJ2-1; clone_size: NA; cdr3_aa: AWVPLASSYNEQF
v_call: TRBV5-1; j_call: TRBJ2-1; clone_size: NA; cdr3_aa: ASSLQLAGYNEQF
v_call: TRBV9; j_call: TRBJ2-1; clone_size: NA; cdr3_aa: ASSVEGQGTSYNEQF
v_call: TRBV11-2; j_call: TRBJ1-1; clone_size: NA; cdr3_aa: ASSSGPGGQMNTEAF
v_call: TRBV6-2/TRBV6-3; j_call: TRBJ1-5; clone_size: NA; cdr3_aa: ASSFTGRGINQPQH
v_call: TRBV6-6; j_call: TRBJ2-7; clone_size: NA; cdr3_aa: ASSDRAGVNYEQY
v_call: TRBV27; j_call: TRBJ1-4; clone_size: NA; cdr3_aa: ASSSLGGQGLEKLF
v_call: TRBV2; j_call: TRBJ2-5; clone_size: few; cdr3_aa: ARKGQGGPQY
v_call: TRBV19; j_call: TRBJ1-2; clone_size: NA; cdr3_aa: ASSIAGTNYGYT
v_call: TRBV7-2; j_call: TRBJ2-2; clone_size: NA; cdr3_aa: ASSPGLAGTRTGELF
v_call: TRBV4-2; j_call: TRBJ1-5; clone_size: NA; cdr3_aa: ASSQGSGQGPWPQH
v_call: TRBV19; j_call: TRBJ2-1; clone_size: NA; cdr3_aa: ASIGTNYNEQF
v_call: TRBV27; j_call: TRBJ2-5; clone_size: NA; cdr3_aa: ASSLRSSGAAQY
v_call: TRBV7-9; j_call: TRBJ2-1; clone_size: NA; cdr3_aa: ASSPPRTGAAQF
v_call: TRBV6-6; j_call: TRBJ1-5; clone_size: NA; cdr3_aa: ASSYPNQGGNQPQH
v_call: TRBV7-9; j_call: TRBJ2-6; clone_size: NA; cdr3_aa: ASSLSSRVPGANVLT
v_call: TRBV19; j_call: TRBJ2-6; clone_size: NA; cdr3_aa: ASSIVGRGASGANVLT
v_call: TRBV5-6; j_call: TRBJ1-2; clone_size: NA; cdr3_aa: ASSPTGSGGYT
v_call: TRBV2; j_call: TRBJ2-3; clone_size: once; cdr3_aa: ASRATSGREGTQY
v_call: TRBV27; j_call: TRBJ1-3; clone_size: NA; cdr3_aa: ASSDRVVNTIY
v_call: TRBV3-1/TRBV3-2; j_call: TRBJ2-1; clone_size: NA; cdr3_aa: ASSQGTGGSSYNEQF
v_call: TRBV7-9; j_call: TRBJ2-1; clone_size: NA; cdr3_aa: ASSLGNSGRRDNEQF
v_call: TRBV5-1; j_call: TRBJ2-2; clone_size: NA; cdr3_aa: ASSLSAGQFGELF
v_call: TRBV7-2; j_call: TRBJ1-3; clone_size: once; cdr3_aa: ASSFLSPGNTIY
v_call: TRBV6-1; j_call: TRBJ1-5; clone_size: NA; cdr3_aa: ASSEGPSNQPQH
v_call: TRBV6-5; j_call: TRBJ1-2; clone_size: NA; cdr3_aa: ASRSRGDYHGYT
v_call: TRBV5-4; j_call: TRBJ2-5; clone_size: few; cdr3_aa: ASSLFNSQETQY
v_call: TRBV10-3; j_call: TRBJ1-6; clone_size: once; cdr3_aa: ASKTGAGKDSPLH
v_call: TRBV2; j_call: TRBJ1-2; clone_size: NA; cdr3_aa: ASRNRGDYGYT
v_call: TRBV19; j_call: TRBJ2-5; clone_size: NA; cdr3_aa: ASSSIAGTSETQY
v_call: TRBV5-4; j_call: TRBJ2-5; clone_size: once; cdr3_aa: ASSLPGRETQY
v_call: TRBV12-3/TRBV12-4; j_call: TRBJ2-1; clone_size: once; cdr3_aa: ASRRTGNEQF